The subject of this entry is one TCR beta chain. The antigen is unknown. Clones were sequenced by immunoSEQ multiplex PCR, and TCRdb holds only the in-frame ones, with some missing. The table shows roughly 350,000 clones, with 86% occurring only once. The V and J ends lost 2 bases and 4 bases, in that order; junction bases with no gene match: 6. Germline CDR1 MNHEY, CDR2 SMNVEV (reference sequence). This CDR3 spans 15 amino acids. The sample's treatment: around 19 received Ad26.COV2.S at low or high dose, single or two shots; about 5 received placebo; per-sample allocation not given. The samples date from day 63 after the first vaccine or placebo injection. An Ad26 vector expressing Wuhan-strain SARS-CoV-2 spike served as the vaccine. These data belong to a study of Ad26.COV2.S vaccination and SARS-CoV-2 variants. The study's findings and limits: Reports say spike-specific CD8+ and CD4+ T cell responses covered substantial breadth after vaccination.

The V call is TRBV27, the J call TRBJ1-2; 8 positions agree with TRBD1. Sample: peripheral blood, taken in a trial of Ad26.COV2.S vaccine versus placebo. The TCR was taken from a person aged 18 to 59 who received the Ad26.COV2.S COVID-19 vaccine or a placebo. CDR3 bases: TGTGCCAGCAGTTTACGGGCAGGGGGCGGCTATGGCTACACCTTC. Amino acids: CASSLRAGGGYGYTF.